These 10 T cell receptor beta chains share one sample of origin, sequenced in a study of cytomegalovirus exposure and HLA in healthy donors. The PCR was carried out with 60 Vbeta primers and 13 Jbeta primers. Repertoires were generated with immunoSEQ multiplex PCR, while TCRdb's copy carries only in-frame clones and drops some. Of approximately 100,000 clones in the sample, 60% to 75% were seen once. Material: PBMCs. These receptors were obtained from a man between 40 and 49 years old in good health and CMV-seropositive.

This chain links TRBV9 with TRBJ1-3; TRBD1 might be the D (6 bases). Germline CDR1 is SGDLS and CDR2 is YYNGEE. CDR3 length: 15 residues. V was shortened by 2 bases and J by 0 bases, with 9 bases between the two germline ends. CDR3 nucleotides: TGTGCCAGCAGCGTTAGGACAGCCTCTGGAAACACCATATATTTT. Translated, it gives CASSVRTASGNTIYF.

CDR3 nucleotides: TGTGCCAGCAGACCCGGACTAGCGGAGTACAATGAGCAGTTCTTC. Its protein is CASRPGLAEYNEQFF. J is TRBJ2-1 and V is TRBV7-2, with 10 nucleotides matching TRBD2. Germline V gives CDR1 SGHTA, CDR2 FQGNSA. This CDR3 is built from 15 residues. The junction had 6 bases not matched to a gene; V was cut back by 6 bases and J by 4 bases.

The chain couples TRBV28 to TRBJ2-3, with unresolved D. There are 15 residues in the CDR3. Between the trimmed V and J ends, which lost 5 bases and 0 bases, there was a span of 12 bases. Germline V gives CDR1 MDHEN, CDR2 SYDVKM. The CDR3 nucleotides are TGTGCCAGCAGTGCCACGGTTCTTAGCACAGATACGCAGTATTTT. Residues: CASSATVLSTDTQYF.

This chain uses TRBV27 with TRBJ1-1, with 7 bases matching TRBD1. The CDR3 loop spans 13 amino acids. Germline V gives CDR1 MNHEY, CDR2 SMNVEV (reference sequence). With 3 bases clipped from V and 7 bases from J, the junction kept 5 bases outside the gene matches. The CDR3 spells CASSFTGAVEAFF. The CDR3 bases are TGTGCCAGCAGTTTTACAGGGGCGGTTGAAGCTTTCTTT.

The chain has TRBV7-8 and TRBJ2-7; 7 positions match TRBD1. V was pared by 3 bases and J by 3 bases, with 2 bases of the junction left unmatched. This CDR3 comprises 13 residues. Germline lookup yields CDR1 SGHVS and CDR2 FQNEAQ. In DNA form, the CDR3 reads TGTGCCAGCAGCTTCGGGACAGACTACGAGCAGTACTTC. This codes for CASSFGTDYEQYF.

The rearrangement links TRBV29-1 to TRBJ1-1; D may be TRBD1 (5 bases). CDR1 SQVTM and CDR2 ANQGSEA come from the germline V gene. This CDR3 spans 14 amino acids. Trimming cost V 4 bases and J 3 bases, with 15 bases left between them. CDR3: CSVGGAVSYTEAFF. DNA of the CDR3: TGCAGCGTTGGGGGCGCCGTTTCGTACACTGAAGCTTTCTTT.

V usage is TRBV6-5 and J usage is TRBJ1-2; no definite D call. V lost 5 bases and J lost 7, with 11 bases in between. This CDR3 spans 12 amino acids. Germline CDR1 reads MNHEY; CDR2 reads SVGAGI. CDR3 amino acids: CASSNLLSGYTF. CDR3 DNA sequence: TGTGCCAGCAGTAACCTACTAAGTGGCTACACCTTC.

The chain combines TRBV10-2 with TRBJ1-1; D not resolved. V was shortened by 6 bases and J by 0 bases, with 5 bases between the two germline ends. Germline CDR1 is WSHSY and CDR2 is SAAADI. This CDR3 has 12 amino acids. The CDR3 region is CASRRMNTEAFF. The CDR3 region has the DNA TGCGCCAGCAGGAGAATGAACACTGAAGCTTTCTTT.

This chain links TRBV7-2 with TRBJ1-1, with 8 bases matching TRBD1. The CDR3 consists of 16 residues. After removal of 3 bases from V and 5 bases from J, the junction contained 11 bases not matched to a gene. CDR1 is SGHTA and CDR2 is FQGNSA in the germline V gene. The CDR3 reads CASSLGRTGGRTEAFF. CDR3 DNA: TGTGCCAGCAGCTTGGGCAGAACAGGGGGAAGGACTGAAGCTTTCTTT.

CDR3 DNA sequence: TGTGCCAGTAGTATAGATTGGAGTGCAGGGCCTGAAGCTTTCTTT. It codes for CASSIDWSAGPEAFF. The chain links TRBV19 to TRBJ1-1; tentative D call: TRBD1 (5 bases). Germline loops: CDR1 LNHDA, CDR2 SQIVND (reference sequence). CDR3 size: 15 residues. Between the trimmed V and J ends, which lost 0 bases and 6 bases, there was a span of 14 bases.